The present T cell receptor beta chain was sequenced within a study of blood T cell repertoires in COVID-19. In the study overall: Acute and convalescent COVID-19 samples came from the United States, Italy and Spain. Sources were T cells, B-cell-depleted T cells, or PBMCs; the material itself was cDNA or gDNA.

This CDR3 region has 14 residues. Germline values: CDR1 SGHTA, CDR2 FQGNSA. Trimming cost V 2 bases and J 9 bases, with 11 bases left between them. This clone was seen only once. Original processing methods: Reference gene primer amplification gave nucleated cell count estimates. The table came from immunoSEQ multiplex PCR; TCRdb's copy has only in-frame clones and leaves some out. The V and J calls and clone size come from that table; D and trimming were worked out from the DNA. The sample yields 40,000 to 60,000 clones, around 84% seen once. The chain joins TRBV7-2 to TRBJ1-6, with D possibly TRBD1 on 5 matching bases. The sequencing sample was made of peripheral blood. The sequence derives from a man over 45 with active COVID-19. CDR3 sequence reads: CASSLPGGGSPLHF. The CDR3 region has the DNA TGTGCCAGCAGCTTACCCGGCGGGGGTTCACCCCTCCACTTT. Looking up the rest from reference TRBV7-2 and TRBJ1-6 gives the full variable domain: GAGVSQSPSNKVTEKGKDVELRCDPISGHTALYWYRQSLGQGLEFLIYFQGNSAPDKSGLPSDRFSAERTGGSVSTLTIQRTQQEDSAVYLCASSLPGGGSPLHFGNGTRLTVT.